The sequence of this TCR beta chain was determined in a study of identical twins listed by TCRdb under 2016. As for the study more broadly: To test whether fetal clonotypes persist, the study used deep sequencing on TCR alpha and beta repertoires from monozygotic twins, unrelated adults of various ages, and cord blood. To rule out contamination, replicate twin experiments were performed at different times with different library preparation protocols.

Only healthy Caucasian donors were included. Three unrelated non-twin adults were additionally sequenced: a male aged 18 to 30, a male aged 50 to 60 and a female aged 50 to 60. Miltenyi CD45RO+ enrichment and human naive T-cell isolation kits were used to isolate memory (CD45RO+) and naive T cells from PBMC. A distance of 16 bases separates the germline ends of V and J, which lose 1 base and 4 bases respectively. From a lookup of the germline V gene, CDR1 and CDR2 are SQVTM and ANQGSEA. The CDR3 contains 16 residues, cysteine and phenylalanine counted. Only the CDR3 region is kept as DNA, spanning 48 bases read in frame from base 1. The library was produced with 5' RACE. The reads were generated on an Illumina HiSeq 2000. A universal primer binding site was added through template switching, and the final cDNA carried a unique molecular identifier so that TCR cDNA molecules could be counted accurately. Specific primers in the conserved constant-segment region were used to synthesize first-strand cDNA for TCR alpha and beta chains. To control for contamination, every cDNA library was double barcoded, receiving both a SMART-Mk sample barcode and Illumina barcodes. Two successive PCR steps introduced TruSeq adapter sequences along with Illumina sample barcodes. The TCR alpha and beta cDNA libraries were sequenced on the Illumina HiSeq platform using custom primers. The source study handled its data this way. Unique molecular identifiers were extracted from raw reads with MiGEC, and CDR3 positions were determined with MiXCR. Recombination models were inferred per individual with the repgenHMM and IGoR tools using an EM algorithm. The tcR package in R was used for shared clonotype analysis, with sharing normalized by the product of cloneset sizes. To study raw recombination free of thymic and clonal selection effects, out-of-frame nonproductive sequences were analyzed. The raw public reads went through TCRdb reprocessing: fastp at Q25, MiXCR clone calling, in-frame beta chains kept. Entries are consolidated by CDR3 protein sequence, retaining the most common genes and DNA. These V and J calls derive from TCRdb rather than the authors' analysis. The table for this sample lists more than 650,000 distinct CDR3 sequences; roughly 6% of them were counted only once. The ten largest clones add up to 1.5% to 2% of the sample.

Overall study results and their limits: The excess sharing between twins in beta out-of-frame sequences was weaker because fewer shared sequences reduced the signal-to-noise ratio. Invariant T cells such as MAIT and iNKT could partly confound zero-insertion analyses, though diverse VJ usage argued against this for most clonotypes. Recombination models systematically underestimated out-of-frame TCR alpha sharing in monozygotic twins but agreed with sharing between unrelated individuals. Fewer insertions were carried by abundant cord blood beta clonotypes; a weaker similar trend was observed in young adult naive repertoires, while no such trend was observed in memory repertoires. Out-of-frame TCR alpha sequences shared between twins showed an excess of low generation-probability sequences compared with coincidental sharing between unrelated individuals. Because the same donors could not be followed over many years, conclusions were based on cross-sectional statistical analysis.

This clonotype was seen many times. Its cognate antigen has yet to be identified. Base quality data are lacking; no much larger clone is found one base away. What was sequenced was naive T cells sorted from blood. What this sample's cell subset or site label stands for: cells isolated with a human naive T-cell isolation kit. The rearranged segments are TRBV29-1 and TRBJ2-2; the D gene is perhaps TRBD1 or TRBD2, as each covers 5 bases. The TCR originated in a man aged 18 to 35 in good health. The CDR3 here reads CSVEVRGRRGTGELFF. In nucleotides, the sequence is TGCAGCGTTGAAGTCCGGGGCAGGCGCGGCACCGGGGAGCTGTTTTTT.